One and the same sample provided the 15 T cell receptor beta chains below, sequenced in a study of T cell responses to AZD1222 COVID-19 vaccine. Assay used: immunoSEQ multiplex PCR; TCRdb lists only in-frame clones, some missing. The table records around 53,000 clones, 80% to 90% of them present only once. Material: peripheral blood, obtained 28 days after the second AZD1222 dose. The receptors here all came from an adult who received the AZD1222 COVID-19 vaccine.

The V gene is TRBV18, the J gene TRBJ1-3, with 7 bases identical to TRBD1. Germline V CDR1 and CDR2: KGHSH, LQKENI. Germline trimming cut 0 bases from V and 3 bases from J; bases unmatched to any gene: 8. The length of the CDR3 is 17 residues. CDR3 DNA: TGTGCCAGCTCACCACCCGCACGGACAGGTGATGGAAACACCATATATTTT. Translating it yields CASSPPARTGDGNTIYF.

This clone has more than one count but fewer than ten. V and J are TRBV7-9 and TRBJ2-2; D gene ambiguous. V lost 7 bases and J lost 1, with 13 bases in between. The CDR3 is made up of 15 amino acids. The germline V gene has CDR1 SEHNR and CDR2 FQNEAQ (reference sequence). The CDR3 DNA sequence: TGTGCCAGCAAAATCGGTACGGGGAACACCGGGGAGCTGTTTTTT. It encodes CASKIGTGNTGELFF. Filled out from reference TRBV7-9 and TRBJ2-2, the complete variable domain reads DTGVSQNPRHKITKRGQNVTFRCDPISEHNRLYWYRQTLGQGPEFLTYFQNEAQLEKSRLLSDRFSAERPKGSFSTLEIQRTEQGDSAMYLCASKIGTGNTGELFFGEGSRLTVL.

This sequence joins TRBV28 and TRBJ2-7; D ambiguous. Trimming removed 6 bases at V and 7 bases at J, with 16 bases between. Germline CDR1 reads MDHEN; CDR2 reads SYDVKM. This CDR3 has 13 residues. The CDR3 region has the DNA TGTGCCAGCAGGCCGCCGGCGCTGGGTGAGCAGTACTTC. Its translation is CASRPPALGEQYF.

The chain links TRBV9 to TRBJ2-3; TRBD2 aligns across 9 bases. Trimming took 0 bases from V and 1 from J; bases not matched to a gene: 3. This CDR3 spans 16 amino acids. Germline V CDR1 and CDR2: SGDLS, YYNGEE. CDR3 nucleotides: TGTGCCAGCAGCGTAGACGGCGGGAGGGGCACAGATACGCAGTATTTT. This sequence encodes CASSVDGGRGTDTQYF.

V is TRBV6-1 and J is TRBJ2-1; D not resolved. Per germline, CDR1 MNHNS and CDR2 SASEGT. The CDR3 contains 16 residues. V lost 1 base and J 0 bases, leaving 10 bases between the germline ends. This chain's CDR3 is CASSEGTTSSYNEQFF. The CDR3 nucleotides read TGTGCCAGCAGTGAAGGGACCACGAGCTCCTACAATGAGCAGTTCTTC.

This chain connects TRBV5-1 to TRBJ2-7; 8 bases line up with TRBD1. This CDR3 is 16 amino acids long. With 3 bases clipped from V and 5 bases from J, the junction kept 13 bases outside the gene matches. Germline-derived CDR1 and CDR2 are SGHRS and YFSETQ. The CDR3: CASSYILGQGVDEQYF. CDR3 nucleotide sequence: TGCGCCAGCAGCTATATCCTCGGACAGGGAGTGGACGAGCAGTACTTC.

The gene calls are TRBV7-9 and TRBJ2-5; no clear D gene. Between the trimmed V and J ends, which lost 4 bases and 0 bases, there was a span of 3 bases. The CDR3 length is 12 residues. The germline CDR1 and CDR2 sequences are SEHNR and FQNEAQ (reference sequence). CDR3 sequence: CASSSYQETQYF. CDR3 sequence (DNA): TGTGCCAGCAGCTCGTACCAAGAGACCCAGTACTTC.

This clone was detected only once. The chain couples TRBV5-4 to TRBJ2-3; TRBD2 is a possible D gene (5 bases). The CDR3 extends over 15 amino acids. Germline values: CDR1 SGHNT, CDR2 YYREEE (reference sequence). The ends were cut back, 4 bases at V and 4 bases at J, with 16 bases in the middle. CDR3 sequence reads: CASSTRKGVADTQYF. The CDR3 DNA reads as TGTGCCAGCAGCACGCGAAAGGGAGTCGCAGATACGCAGTATTTT.

CDR3 nucleotide sequence: TGTGCCAGCAGGGGTACCGTTAGCTCCTACGAGCAGTACTTC. Its translation: CASRGTVSSYEQYF. V usage is TRBV2 and J usage is TRBJ2-7, with unresolved D. The CDR3 covers 14 residues. The V and J ends lost 6 bases and 0 bases respectively, with 12 bases between them. Germline V gives CDR1 SNHLY, CDR2 FYNNEI.

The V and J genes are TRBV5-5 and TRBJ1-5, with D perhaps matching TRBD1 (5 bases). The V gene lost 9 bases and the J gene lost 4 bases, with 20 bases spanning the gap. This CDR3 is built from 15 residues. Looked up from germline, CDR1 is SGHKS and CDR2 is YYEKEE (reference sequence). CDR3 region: CATAIGAGINQPQHF. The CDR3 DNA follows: TGTGCCACCGCAATCGGGGCGGGAATTAATCAGCCCCAGCATTTT.

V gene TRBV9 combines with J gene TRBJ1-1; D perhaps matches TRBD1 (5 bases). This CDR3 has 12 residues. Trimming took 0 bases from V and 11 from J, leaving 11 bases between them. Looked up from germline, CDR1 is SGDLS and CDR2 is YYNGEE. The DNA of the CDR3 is TGTGCCAGCAGCGTAGATGGGGCACGTGCTTTCTTT. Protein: CASSVDGARAFF.

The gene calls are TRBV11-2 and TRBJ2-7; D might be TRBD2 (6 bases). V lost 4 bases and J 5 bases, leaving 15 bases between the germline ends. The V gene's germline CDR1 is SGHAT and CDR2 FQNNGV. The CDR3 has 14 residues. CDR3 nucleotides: TGTGCCAGCAGCTCAACCCGGGGGAAGCACGAGCAGTACTTC. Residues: CASSSTRGKHEQYF.

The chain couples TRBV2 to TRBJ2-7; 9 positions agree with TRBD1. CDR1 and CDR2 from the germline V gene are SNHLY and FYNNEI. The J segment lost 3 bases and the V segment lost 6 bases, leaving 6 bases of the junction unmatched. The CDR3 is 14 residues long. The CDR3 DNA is TGTGCCAGCAGCAAGACAGGGGGGATCTACGAGCAGTACTTC. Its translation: CASSKTGGIYEQYF.

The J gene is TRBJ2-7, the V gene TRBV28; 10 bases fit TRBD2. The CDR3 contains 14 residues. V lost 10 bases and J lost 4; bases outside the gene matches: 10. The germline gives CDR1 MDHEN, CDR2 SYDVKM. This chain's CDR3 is CATKTSGNLYEQYF. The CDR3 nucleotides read TGTGCCACCAAAACTAGCGGGAATTTGTACGAGCAGTACTTC.

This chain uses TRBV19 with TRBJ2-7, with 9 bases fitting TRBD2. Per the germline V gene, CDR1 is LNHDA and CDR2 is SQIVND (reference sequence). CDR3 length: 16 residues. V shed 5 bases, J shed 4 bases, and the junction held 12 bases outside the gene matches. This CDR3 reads CASSRRSSGSPYEQYF. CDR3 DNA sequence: TGTGCCAGTAGTCGGCGAAGTAGCGGGAGTCCGTACGAGCAGTACTTC. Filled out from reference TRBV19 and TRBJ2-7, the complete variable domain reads DGGITQSPKYLFRKEGQNVTLSCEQNLNHDAMYWYRQDPGQGLRLIYYSQIVNDFQKGDIAEGYSVSREKKESFPLTVTSAQKNPTAFYLCASSRRSSGSPYEQYFGPGTRLTVT.